The 13 T cell receptor beta chains listed next were all sequenced from one sample in a study of beta chain features in type 1 diabetes. cDNA synthesis used the whole RNA isolate, giving expressed TCRB sequences. TCRdb's copy holds only in-frame clones and misses some; the assay was immunoSEQ multiplex PCR. There are about 350,000 clones in the sample; roughly a fifth occur only once, and around 0.044% lies in the top ten. Sequencing was carried out using naive CD4+ T cells from blood. The receptors here all came from a woman younger than 30 in good health.

The V gene is TRBV30, the J gene TRBJ1-1; no firm D call. The CDR3 length is 14 residues. Looked up from germline, CDR1 is GTSNPN and CDR2 is SVGIG (reference sequence). V shed 2 bases and J shed 4 bases, with 14 bases lying between them. The DNA for the CDR3 is TGTGCCTGGAGTAGGCCCAGGATGCGCACTGAAGCTTTCTTT. This translates into CAWSRPRMRTEAFF.

The gene calls are TRBV5-1 and TRBJ2-5; 7 bases line up with TRBD1. Germline CDR1 reads SGHRS; CDR2 reads YFSETQ. The CDR3 contains 15 residues. V lost 5 bases to trimming and J lost 1 base; unmatched junction nucleotides: 8. As DNA, the CDR3 is TGCGCCAGCAGAGACAACCGGGACAGCCAAGAGACCCAGTACTTC. Protein sequence: CASRDNRDSQETQYF.

The sample holds a few counts of this clone. CDR3 residues: CASSIGPRLGEQFF. In nucleotides, the CDR3 is TGTGCCAGTAGTATAGGGCCCCGACTTGGAGAGCAGTTCTTC. This chain connects TRBV19 to TRBJ2-1; no definite D call. V lost 1 base and J 10 bases, leaving 14 bases between the germline ends. The CDR3 contains 14 residues. Germline V gene lookup returns CDR1 LNHDA and CDR2 SQIVND (reference sequence).

This clone has a handful of counts. The J gene is TRBJ1-2, the V gene TRBV14; no reliable D call. The CDR3 consists of 15 residues. V was trimmed by 3 bases and J by 0 bases, leaving 11 bases between them. Looked up from germline, CDR1 is SGHDN and CDR2 is FVKESK. The CDR3 loop reads CASSQSWGANYGYTF. For the CDR3, the DNA is TGTGCCAGCAGCCAGAGCTGGGGAGCTAACTATGGCTACACCTTC.

The rearrangement joins TRBV19 to TRBJ2-5, with D possibly being TRBD2 (6 bases). Trimming shortened V by 1 base and J by 4 bases, and 13 bases separated the two germline ends. The CDR3 is 15 amino acids. Germline-derived CDR1 and CDR2 are LNHDA and SQIVND (reference sequence). Here the CDR3 DNA reads TGTGCCAGTAGTATAGTTTGGAGGGCTCGAGAGACCCAGTACTTC. Its translation is CASSIVWRARETQYF.

This clone has more than one count but fewer than ten. The V call is TRBV10-3, the J call TRBJ2-3; 9 nucleotides agree with TRBD2. Germline trimming cut 10 bases from V and 1 base from J; bases unmatched to any gene: 6. CDR3 length equals 14 residues. Per the germline V gene, CDR1 is ENHRY and CDR2 is SYGVKD. The CDR3: CASGLAMGTDTQYF. Here the CDR3 DNA reads TGTGCCAGCGGACTAGCGATGGGCACAGATACGCAGTATTTT.

The rearrangement uses TRBV5-1 and TRBJ2-3; 7 bases map to TRBD1. The trim removed 5 bases at V and 2 bases at J, leaving 8 bases unmatched. CDR3 length: 15 amino acids. The germline gives CDR1 SGHRS, CDR2 YFSETQ. The CDR3 DNA sequence: TGCGCCAGCAGAGAGGTGGGACAGAACACAGATACGCAGTATTTT. This encodes CASREVGQNTDTQYF.

The V gene is TRBV29-1, the J gene TRBJ1-2, with TRBD1 identical over 10 bases. This CDR3 is built from 13 residues. The germline CDR1 and CDR2 sequences are SQVTM and ANQGSEA. With V trimmed by 5 bases and J by 7 bases, 7 bases remained unmatched. The CDR3 here is CSVSTGGSSGYTF. The CDR3 DNA reads as TGCAGCGTTTCGACAGGGGGCTCTAGTGGCTACACCTTC.

The chain recombines TRBV30 with TRBJ2-7; possible D gene TRBD1, 5 bases. CDR3 length equals 16 residues. V gave up 0 bases and J gave up 2 bases, with 17 bases separating them. Germline values: CDR1 GTSNPN, CDR2 SVGIG (reference sequence). The CDR3 DNA reads as TGTGCCTGGAGTGTACTTTCAGGGCGCATCACCTACGAGCAGTACTTC. Translated: CAWSVLSGRITYEQYF.

This clone was counted a few times. This chain links TRBV7-2 with TRBJ2-5, with D maybe TRBD2 (5 bases). The CDR3 is 15 residues long. Germline values: CDR1 SGHTA, CDR2 FQGNSA. V gave up 1 base and J gave up 5 bases, with 14 bases separating them. CDR3 sequence: CASSLVGVLGETQYF. The CDR3 nucleotides are TGTGCCAGCAGCTTAGTCGGGGTCCTTGGGGAGACCCAGTACTTC.

The chain is built from TRBV5-1 and TRBJ2-5; D gene uncertain. Germline assignment: CDR1 SGHRS and CDR2 YFSETQ. V was cut by 0 bases and J by 3 bases, with 15 bases left in between. The CDR3 length is 16 residues. In DNA, the CDR3 is TGCGCCAGCAGCTTGGGGATCAGCGCCATAGAAGAGACCCAGTACTTC. It specifies CASSLGISAIEETQYF.

This clone has only a few counts. CDR3 amino acids: CASSQDVQWDSYGYTF. CDR3 bases: TGCGCCAGCAGCCAAGATGTTCAATGGGACAGCTATGGCTACACCTTC. V usage is TRBV4-1 and J usage is TRBJ1-2, with 7 bases that match TRBD1. This CDR3 region has 16 residues. Germline CDR1 reads MGHRA; CDR2 reads YSYEKL. The V gene end was trimmed by 0 bases and the J gene end by 4 bases; junction bases not matched to a gene: 8.

This clone was detected only a few times. CDR3 sequence (DNA): TGCAGCGTTGTAGTACAGGGCAGAACTGAAGCTTTCTTT. Protein: CSVVVQGRTEAFF. The chain employs TRBV29-1 and TRBJ1-1, with D possibly being TRBD1 (6 bases). The CDR3 is made up of 13 amino acids. Looked up from germline, CDR1 is SQVTM and CDR2 is ANQGSEA. V was clipped by 4 bases and J by 5 bases, with 14 bases between them.